The entry below gives a single TCR beta chain sequence along with its context. Its antigen is currently unknown. These data belong to a study of cytotoxic CD8 clonotypes in ibrutinib-treated CLL. Study at large: The average sample held around 260,000 productive templates and 87,000 or so productive rearrangements.

Overall study results and limits: Ibrutinib response saw clonality rise, and progression saw it return toward baseline.

Assay: immunoSEQ multiplex PCR; the TCRdb copy retains only in-frame clones and omits some. The profile shows about 14,000 clones, 70% of them singletons. Sample: PBMCs, taken before ibrutinib treatment. This TCR was recovered from a human donor with chronic lymphocytic leukemia.

CDR3 residues: CASSLGAGLVDTQYF. Written as DNA, the CDR3 is TGTGCCAGCAGCTTAGGGGCGGGTTTAGTAGATACGCAGTATTTT. The rearrangement uses TRBV7-9 and TRBJ2-3; D might be TRBD2 (5 bases). The V and J ends lost 1 base and 5 bases respectively, with 13 bases between them. Germline loops: CDR1 SEHNR, CDR2 FQNEAQ (reference sequence). The CDR3 is 15 amino acids.